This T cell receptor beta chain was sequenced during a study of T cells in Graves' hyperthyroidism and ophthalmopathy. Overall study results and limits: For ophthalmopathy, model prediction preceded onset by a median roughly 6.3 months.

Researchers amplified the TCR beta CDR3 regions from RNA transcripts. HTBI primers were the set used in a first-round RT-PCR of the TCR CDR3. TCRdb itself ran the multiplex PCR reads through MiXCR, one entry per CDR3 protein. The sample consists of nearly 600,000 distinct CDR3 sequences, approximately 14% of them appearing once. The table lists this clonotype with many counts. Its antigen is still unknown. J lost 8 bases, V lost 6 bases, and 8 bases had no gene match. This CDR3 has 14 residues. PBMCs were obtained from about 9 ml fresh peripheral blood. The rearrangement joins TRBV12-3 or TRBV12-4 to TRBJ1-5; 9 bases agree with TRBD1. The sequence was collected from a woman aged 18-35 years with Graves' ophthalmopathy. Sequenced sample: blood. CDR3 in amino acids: CASRSNRGREPQHF. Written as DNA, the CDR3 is TGTGCCAGCAGGTCCAACAGGGGGCGGGAGCCCCAGCATTTT.